This T cell receptor (beta chain) was profiled in a study of blood T cell repertoires in COVID-19. Study-level information: Sources were T cells, B-cell-depleted T cells, or PBMCs; the material itself was cDNA or gDNA.

V gave up 7 bases and J gave up 1 base, with 11 bases separating them. This CDR3 comprises 13 residues. Measured with immunoSEQ multiplex PCR; TCRdb has only the in-frame clones, and not every one. In the table there are under 300,000 clones, around 89% of which are singletons. The sample was PBMCs or T cells enriched from blood (not recorded which). This TCR came from a woman in her thirties or forties with acute COVID-19. The V and J genes are TRBV12-3 or TRBV12-4 and TRBJ2-7, with TRBD2 as a possible D gene (5 bases). The DNA of the CDR3 is TGTGCCAGCACCGGAGGCGGGTCCTACGAGCAGTACTTC. Amino acids: CASTGGGSYEQYF.